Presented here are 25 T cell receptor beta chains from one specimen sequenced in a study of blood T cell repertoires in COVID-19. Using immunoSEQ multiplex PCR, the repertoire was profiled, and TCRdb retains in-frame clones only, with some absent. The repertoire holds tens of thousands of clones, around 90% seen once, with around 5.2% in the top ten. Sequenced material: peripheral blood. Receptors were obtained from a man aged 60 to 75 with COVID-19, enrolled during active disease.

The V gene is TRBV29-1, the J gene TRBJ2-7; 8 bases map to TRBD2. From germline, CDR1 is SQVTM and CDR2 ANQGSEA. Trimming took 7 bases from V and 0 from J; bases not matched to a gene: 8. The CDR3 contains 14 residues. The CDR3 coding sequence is TGCAGCGCGGGGAAGGGACTAGACTCCTACGAGCAGTACTTC. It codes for CSAGKGLDSYEQYF.

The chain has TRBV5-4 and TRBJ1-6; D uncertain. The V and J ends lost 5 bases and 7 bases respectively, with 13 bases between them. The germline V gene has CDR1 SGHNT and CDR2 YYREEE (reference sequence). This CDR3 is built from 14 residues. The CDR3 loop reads CASRLSPNNSPLHF. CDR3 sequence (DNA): TGTGCCAGCAGACTCTCCCCAAACAATTCACCCCTCCACTTT.

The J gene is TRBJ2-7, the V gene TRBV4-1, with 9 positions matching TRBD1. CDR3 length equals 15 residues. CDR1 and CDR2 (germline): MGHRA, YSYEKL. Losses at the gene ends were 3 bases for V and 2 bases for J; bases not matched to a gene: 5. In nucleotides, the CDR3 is TGCGCCAGCAGCCACCCCGGGACAGGGACCTACGAGCAGTACTTC. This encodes CASSHPGTGTYEQYF.

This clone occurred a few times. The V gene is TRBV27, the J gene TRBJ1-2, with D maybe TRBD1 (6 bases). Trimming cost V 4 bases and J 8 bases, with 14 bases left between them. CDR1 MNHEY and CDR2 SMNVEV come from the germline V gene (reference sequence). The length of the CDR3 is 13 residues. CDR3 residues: CASSSRGTGGYTF. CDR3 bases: TGTGCCAGCAGTTCAAGGGGGACGGGAGGCTACACCTTC.

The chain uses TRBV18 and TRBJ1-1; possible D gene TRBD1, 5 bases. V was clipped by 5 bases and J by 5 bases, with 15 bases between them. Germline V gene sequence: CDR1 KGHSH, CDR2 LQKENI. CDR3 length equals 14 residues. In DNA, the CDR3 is TGTGCCAGCTCATCCACACGGGGGGGGACTGAAGCTTTCTTT. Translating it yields CASSSTRGGTEAFF. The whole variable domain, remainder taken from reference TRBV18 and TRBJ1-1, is NAGVMQNPRHLVRRRGQEARLRCSPMKGHSHVYWYRQLPEEGLKFMVYLQKENIIDESGMPKERFSAEFPKEGPSILRIQQVVRGDSAAYFCASSSTRGGTEAFFGQGTRLTVV.

The DNA for the CDR3 is TGTGCCAGCAGTTCCGGACTAGCGGCCTCCTACGAGCAGTACTTC. Translated: CASSSGLAASYEQYF. The chain carries TRBV6-2 or TRBV6-3 and TRBJ2-7; 10 bases map to TRBD2. The CDR3 loop spans 15 amino acids. V shed 4 bases and J 0 bases; nucleotides not matched to a gene: 3. Germline V gene sequence: CDR1 MNHEY, CDR2 SVGEGT.

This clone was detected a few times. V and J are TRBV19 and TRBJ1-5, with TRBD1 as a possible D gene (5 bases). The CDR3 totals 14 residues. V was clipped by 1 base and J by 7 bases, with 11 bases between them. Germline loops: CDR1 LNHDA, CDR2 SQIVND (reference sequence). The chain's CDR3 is CASSIGQGRQPQHF. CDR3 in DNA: TGTGCCAGTAGTATAGGGCAGGGCCGACAGCCCCAGCATTTT.

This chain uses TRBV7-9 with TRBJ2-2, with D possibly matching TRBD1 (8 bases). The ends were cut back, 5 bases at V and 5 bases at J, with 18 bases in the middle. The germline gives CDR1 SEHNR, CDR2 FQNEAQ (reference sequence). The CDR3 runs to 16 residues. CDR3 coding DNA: TGTGCCAGCAGCCCCCGGACAGGGAGGGAGACCGGGGAGCTGTTTTTT. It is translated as CASSPRTGRETGELFF.

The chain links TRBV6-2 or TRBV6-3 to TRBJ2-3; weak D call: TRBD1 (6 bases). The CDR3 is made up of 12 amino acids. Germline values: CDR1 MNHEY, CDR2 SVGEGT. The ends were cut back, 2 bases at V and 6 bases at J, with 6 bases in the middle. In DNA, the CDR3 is TGTGCCAGCAGTTACCAGGGGGATACGCAGTATTTT. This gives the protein CASSYQGDTQYF.

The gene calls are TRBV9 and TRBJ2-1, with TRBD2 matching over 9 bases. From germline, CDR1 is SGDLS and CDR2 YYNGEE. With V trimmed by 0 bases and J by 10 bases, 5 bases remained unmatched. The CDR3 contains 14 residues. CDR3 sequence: CASSVGVSGSEQFF. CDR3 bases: TGTGCCAGCAGCGTAGGGGTTAGCGGGAGCGAGCAGTTCTTC.

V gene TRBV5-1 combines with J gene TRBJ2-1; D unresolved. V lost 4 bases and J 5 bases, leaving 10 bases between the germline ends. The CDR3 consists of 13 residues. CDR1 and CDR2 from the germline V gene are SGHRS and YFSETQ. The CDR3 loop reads CASSRGTDNEQFF. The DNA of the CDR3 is TGCGCCAGCAGCAGAGGCACCGACAATGAGCAGTTCTTC.

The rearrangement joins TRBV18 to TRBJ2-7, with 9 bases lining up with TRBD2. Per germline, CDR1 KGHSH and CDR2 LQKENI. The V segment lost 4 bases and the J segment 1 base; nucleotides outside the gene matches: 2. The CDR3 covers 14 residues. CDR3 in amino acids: CASSLTSGSYEQYF. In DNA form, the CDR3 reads TGTGCCAGCTCACTGACTAGCGGATCCTACGAGCAGTACTTC.

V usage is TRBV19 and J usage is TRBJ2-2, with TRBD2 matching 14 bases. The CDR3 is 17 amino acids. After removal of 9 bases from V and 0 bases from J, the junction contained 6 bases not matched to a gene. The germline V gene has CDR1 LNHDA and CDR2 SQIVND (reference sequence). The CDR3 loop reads CASHPGLAGANTGELFF. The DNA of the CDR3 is TGTGCCAGCCACCCGGGACTAGCGGGAGCGAACACCGGGGAGCTGTTTTTT. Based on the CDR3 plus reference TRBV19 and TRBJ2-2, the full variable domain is DGGITQSPKYLFRKEGQNVTLSCEQNLNHDAMYWYRQDPGQGLRLIYYSQIVNDFQKGDIAEGYSVSREKKESFPLTVTSAQKNPTAFYLCASHPGLAGANTGELFFGEGSRLTVL.

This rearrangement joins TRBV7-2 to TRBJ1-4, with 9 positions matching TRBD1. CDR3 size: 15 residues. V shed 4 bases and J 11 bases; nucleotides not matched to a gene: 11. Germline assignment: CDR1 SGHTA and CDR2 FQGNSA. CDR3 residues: CASSYWTGEMGKLFF. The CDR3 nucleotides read TGTGCCAGCAGCTACTGGACAGGGGAGATGGGGAAACTGTTTTTT.

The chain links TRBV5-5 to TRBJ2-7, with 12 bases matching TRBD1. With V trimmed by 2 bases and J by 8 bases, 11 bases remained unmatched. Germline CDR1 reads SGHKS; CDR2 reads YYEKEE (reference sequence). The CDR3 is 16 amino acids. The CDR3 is CASSFAPGTGGVQQYF. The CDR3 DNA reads TGTGCCAGCAGCTTCGCCCCGGGGACAGGGGGCGTTCAGCAGTACTTC.

This CDR3 reads CAWKRGTGREKLFF. CDR3 bases: TGTGCCTGGAAGCGGGGAACAGGGCGGGAAAAACTGTTTTTT. The chain joins TRBV30 to TRBJ1-4; a weak D match, TRBD1 (6 bases). The V end was cut by 4 bases, the J end by 8 bases, with 17 bases between. The CDR3 has 14 amino acids. The germline gives CDR1 GTSNPN, CDR2 SVGIG (reference sequence). The whole variable domain, remainder taken from reference TRBV30 and TRBJ1-4, is SQTIHQWPATLVQPVGSPLSLECTVEGTSNPNLYWYRQAAGRGLQLLFYSVGIGQISSEVPQNLSASRPQDRQFILSSKKLLLSDSGFYLCAWKRGTGREKLFFGSGTQLSVL.

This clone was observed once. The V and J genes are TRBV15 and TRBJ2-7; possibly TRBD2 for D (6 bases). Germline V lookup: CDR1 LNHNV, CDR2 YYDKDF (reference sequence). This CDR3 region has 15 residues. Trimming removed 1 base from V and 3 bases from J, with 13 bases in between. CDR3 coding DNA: TGTGCCACCAGCAGAGTGTCGGGGGAACGCTACGAGCAGTACTTC. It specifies CATSRVSGERYEQYF.

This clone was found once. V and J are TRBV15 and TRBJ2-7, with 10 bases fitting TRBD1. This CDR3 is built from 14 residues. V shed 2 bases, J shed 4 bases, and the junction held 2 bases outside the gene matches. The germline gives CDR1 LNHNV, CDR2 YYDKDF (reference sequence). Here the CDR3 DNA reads TGTGCCACCAGCAGACCGGGACAGGGGTACGAGCAGTACTTC. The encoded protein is CATSRPGQGYEQYF.

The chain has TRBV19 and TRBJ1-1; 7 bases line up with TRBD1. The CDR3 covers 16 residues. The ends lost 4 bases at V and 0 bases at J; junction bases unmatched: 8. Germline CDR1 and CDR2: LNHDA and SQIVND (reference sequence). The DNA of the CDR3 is TGTGCCAGTAGTACCGCCGGCAGGGGGATGAACACTGAAGCTTTCTTT. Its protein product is CASSTAGRGMNTEAFF.

Here the CDR3 reads CASRYTSDQETQYF. CDR3 nucleotide sequence: TGTGCCAGCAGGTATACTAGCGACCAAGAGACCCAGTACTTC. The chain combines TRBV2 with TRBJ2-5, with 7 bases identical to TRBD2. V lost 6 bases and J lost 0; bases outside the gene matches: 4. This CDR3 is built from 14 residues. Germline CDR1 reads SNHLY; CDR2 reads FYNNEI.

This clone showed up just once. The CDR3 here is CAISEAGRSDTQYF. DNA of the CDR3: TGTGCCATCAGTGAGGCCGGGAGGTCAGATACGCAGTATTTT. The chain couples TRBV10-3 to TRBJ2-3; TRBD2 aligns across 7 bases. CDR3 length: 14 amino acids. Trimming cost V 2 bases and J 4 bases; bases outside gene matches: 3. Germline assignment: CDR1 ENHRY and CDR2 SYGVKD.

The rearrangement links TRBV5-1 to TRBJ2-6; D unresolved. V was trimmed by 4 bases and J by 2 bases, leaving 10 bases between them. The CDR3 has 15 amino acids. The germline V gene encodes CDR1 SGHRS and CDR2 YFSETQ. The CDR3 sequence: CASSPDTAGANVLTF. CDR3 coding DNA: TGCGCCAGCAGCCCAGACACCGCTGGGGCCAACGTCCTGACTTTC.

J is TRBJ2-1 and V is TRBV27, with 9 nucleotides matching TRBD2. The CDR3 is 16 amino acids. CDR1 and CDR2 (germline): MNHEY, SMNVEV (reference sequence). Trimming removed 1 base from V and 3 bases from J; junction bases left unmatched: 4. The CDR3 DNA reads TGTGCCAGCAGTTTATTAGCGGGAGTTAGCTACAATGAGCAGTTCTTC. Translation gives CASSLLAGVSYNEQFF.

DNA of the CDR3: TGTGCCACCAGTGCCCCCGGGAGGGCCCATGGTGAGCAGTTCTTC. It specifies CATSAPGRAHGEQFF. This chain connects TRBV24-1 to TRBJ2-1, with 8 positions matching TRBD2. The germline V gene has CDR1 KGHDR and CDR2 SFDVKD. The CDR3 is 15 amino acids. V dropped 5 bases and J dropped 9; count of bases not matched to a gene: 11.

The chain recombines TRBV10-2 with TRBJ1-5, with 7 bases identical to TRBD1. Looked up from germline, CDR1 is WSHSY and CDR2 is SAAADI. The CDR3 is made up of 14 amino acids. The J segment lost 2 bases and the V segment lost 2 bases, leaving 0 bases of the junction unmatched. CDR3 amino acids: CASSETGGNQPQHF. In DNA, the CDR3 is TGCGCCAGCAGTGAGACAGGGGGCAATCAGCCCCAGCATTTT.